This T cell receptor beta chain was recorded in a study of technical replicates of blood from a few donors. Profiling relied on immunoSEQ multiplex PCR, and the TCRdb table lists in-frame clones only, not all of them. The sample carries roughly 90,000 clones, less than 96% recorded once. A remark on this clone: This specimen includes other DNA sequences encoding the same CDR3.

Per the germline V gene, CDR1 is SGHRS and CDR2 is YFSETQ. The ends were cut back, 2 bases at V and 0 bases at J, with 8 bases in the middle. The CDR3 loop spans 15 amino acids. The material sequenced was T cells isolated from PBMCs. The V gene is TRBV5-1, the J gene TRBJ2-2, with D possibly TRBD1 on 6 matching bases. The clonotype comes from a human donor in good health. The CDR3, as DNA: TGCGCCAGCAGCTTAGGGGGAGCGAACACCGGGGAGCTGTTTTTT. Its translation is CASSLGGANTGELFF.